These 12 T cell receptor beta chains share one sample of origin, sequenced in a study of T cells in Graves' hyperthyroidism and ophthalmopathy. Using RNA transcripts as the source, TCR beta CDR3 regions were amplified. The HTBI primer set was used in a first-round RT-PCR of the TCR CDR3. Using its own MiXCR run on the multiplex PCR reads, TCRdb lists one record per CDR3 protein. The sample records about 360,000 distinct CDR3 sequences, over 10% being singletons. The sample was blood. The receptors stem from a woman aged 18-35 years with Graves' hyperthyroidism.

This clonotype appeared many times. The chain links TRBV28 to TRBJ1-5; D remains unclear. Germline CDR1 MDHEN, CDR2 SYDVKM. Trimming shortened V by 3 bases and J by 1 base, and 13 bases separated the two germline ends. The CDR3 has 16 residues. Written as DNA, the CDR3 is TGTGCCAGCAGTTTTTTCGGGGAGTCGAGCAATCAGCCCCAGCATTTT. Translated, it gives CASSFFGESSNQPQHF.

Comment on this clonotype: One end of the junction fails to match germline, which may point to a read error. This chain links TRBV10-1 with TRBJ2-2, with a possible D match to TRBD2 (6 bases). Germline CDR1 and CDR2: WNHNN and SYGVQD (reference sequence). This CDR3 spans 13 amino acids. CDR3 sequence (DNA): TGCGCCAGCAGTGGACACCTCACCGGGGGGCTGTTTTTT. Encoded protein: CASSGHLTGGLFF.

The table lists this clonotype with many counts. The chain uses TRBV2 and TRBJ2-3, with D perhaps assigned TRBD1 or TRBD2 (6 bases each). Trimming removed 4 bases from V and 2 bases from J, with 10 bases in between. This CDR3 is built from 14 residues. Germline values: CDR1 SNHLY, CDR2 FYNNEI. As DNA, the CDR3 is TGTGCCAGCAGTGTAAGGGGGGCCACAGATACGCAGTATTTT. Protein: CASSVRGATDTQYF.

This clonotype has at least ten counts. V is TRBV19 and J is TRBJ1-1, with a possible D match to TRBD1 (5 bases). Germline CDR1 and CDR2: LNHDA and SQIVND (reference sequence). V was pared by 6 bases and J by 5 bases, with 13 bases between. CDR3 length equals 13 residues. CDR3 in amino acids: CASRMKGRTEAFF. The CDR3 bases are TGTGCCAGTAGAATGAAGGGGAGGACTGAAGCTTTCTTT.

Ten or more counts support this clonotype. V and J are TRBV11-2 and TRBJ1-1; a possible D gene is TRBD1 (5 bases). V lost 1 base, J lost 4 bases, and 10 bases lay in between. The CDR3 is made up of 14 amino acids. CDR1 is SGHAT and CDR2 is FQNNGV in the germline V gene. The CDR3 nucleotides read TGTGCCAGCAGCTTAGGTGGGGGGAGCACTGAAGCTTTCTTT. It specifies CASSLGGGSTEAFF.

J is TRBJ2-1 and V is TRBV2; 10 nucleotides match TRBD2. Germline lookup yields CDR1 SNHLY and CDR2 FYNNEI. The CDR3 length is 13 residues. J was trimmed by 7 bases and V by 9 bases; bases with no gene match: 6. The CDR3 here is CARGELAGNEQFF. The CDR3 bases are TGTGCCAGAGGGGAACTAGCGGGGAATGAGCAGTTCTTC.

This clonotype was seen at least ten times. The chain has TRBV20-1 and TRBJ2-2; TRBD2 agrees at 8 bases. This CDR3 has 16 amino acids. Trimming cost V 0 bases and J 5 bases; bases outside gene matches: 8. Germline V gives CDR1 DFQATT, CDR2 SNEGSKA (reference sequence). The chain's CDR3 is CSARDGGAGETGELFF. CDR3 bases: TGCAGTGCTAGAGATGGCGGAGCGGGGGAAACCGGGGAGCTGTTTTTT.

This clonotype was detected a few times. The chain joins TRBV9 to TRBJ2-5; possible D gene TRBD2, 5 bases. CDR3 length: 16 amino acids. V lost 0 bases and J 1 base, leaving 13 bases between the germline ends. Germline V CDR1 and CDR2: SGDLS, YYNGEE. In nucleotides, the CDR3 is TGTGCCAGCAGCGTAGGTCCCAAACGGGGCCAAGAGACCCAGTACTTC. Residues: CASSVGPKRGQETQYF.

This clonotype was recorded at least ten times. CDR3 in DNA: TGTGCCAGCAGCCAATCACCGGACAGGATGAATGAGCAGTTCTTC. Translation gives CASSQSPDRMNEQFF. The chain joins TRBV4-2 to TRBJ2-1, with TRBD1 matching over 7 bases. The CDR3 consists of 15 residues. The V gene end was trimmed by 2 bases and the J gene end by 7 bases; junction bases not matched to a gene: 8. Germline loops: CDR1 LGHNA, CDR2 YNFKEQ.

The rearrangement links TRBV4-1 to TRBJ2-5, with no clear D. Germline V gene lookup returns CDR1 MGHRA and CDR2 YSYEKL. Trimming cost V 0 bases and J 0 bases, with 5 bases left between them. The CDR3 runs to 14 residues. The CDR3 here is CASSQDLHQETQYF. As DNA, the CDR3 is TGCGCCAGCAGCCAAGATTTGCACCAAGAGACCCAGTACTTC.

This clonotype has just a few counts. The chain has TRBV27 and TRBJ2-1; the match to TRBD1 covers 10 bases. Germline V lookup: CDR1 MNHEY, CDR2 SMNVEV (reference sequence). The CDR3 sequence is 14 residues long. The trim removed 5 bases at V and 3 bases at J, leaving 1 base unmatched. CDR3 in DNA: TGTGCCAGCAGTCGGACAGGGGGCTACAATGAGCAGTTCTTC. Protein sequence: CASSRTGGYNEQFF.

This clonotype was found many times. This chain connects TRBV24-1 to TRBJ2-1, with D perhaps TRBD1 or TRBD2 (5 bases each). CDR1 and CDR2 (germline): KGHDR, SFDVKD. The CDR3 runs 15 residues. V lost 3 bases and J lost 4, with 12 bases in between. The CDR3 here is CATSDVSGPYNEQFF. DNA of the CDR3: TGTGCCACCAGTGATGTTTCGGGACCGTACAATGAGCAGTTCTTC.